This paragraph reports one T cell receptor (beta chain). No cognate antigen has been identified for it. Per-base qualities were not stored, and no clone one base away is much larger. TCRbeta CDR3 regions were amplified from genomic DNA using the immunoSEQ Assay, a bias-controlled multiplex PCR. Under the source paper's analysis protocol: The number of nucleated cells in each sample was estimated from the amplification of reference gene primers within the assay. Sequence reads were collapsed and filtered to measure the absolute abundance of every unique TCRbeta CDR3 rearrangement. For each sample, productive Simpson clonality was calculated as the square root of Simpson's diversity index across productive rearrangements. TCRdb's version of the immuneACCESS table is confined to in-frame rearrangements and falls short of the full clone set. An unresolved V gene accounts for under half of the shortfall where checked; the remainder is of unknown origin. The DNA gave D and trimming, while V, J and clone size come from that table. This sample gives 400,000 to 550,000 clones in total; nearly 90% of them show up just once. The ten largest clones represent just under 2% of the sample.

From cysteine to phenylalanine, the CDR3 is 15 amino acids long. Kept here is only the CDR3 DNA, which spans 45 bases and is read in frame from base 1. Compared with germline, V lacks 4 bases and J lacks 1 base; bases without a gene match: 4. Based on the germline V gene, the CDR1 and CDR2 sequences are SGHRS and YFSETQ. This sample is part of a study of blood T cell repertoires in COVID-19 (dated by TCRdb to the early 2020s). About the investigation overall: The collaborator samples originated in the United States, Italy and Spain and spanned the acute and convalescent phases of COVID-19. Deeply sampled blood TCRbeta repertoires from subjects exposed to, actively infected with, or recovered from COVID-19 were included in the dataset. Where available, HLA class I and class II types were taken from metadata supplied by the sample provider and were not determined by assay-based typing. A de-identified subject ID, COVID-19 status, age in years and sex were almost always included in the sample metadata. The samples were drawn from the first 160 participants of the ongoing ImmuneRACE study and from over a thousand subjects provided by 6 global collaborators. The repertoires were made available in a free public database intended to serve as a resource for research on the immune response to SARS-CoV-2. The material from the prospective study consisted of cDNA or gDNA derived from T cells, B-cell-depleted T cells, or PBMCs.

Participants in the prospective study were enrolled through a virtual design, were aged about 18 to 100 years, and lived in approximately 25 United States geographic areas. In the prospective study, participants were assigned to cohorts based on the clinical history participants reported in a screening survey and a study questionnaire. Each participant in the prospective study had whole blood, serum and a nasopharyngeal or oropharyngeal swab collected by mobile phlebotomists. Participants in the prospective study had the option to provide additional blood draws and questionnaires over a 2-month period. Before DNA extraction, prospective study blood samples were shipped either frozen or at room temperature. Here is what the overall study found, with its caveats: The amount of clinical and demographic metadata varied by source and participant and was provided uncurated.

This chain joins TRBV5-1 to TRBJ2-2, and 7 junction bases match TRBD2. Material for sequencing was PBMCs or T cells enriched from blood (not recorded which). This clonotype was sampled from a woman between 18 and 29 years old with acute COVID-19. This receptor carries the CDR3 CASSTTSENTGELFF. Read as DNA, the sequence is TGCGCCAGCAGCACCACTAGCGAGAACACCGGGGAGCTGTTTTTT. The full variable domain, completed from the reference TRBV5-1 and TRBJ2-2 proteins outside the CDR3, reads KAGVTQTPRYLIKTRGQQVTLSCSPISGHRSVSWYQQTPGQGLQFLFEYFSETQRNKGNFPGRFSGRQFSNSRSEMNVSTLELGDSALYLCASSTTSENTGELFFGEGSRLTVL.